These 9 T cell receptor beta chains originate from one sample sequenced in a study of T cell clonality in common variable immunodeficiency. These receptors have no known antigen. Study-wide results and limits: In common variable immunodeficiency, TCR beta chains reportedly carried fewer deletions and N-nucleotide insertions.

Generated by immunoSEQ multiplex PCR, the TCRdb table keeps only in-frame clones and is missing some. This repertoire holds just over 25,000 clones, and none appear only once. The sequenced sample consisted of peripheral blood mononuclear cells. The receptor set was obtained from a human donor with common variable immunodeficiency.

This clone was recorded at least ten times. Read sequence stops 3 residues before the CDR3 end, and the germline J gene provides the missing end. The V and J genes are TRBV7-2 and TRBJ2-3, with 8 bases aligning to TRBD2. The CDR3 is 15 amino acids. V was pared by 3 bases and J by 7 bases, with 9 bases of the junction left unmatched. Germline assignment: CDR1 SGHTA and CDR2 FQGNSA. The covered CDR3 bases are TGTGCCAGCAGCTTCTCCCGGGGGGGCCAATATACG. It yields the protein CASSFSRGGQYT. The whole CDR3 sequence is CASSFSRGGQYTQYF.

This clone was seen at least ten times. The CDR3 end is not reached by the read, which stops 3 residues before it; the germline J gene fills it in. The chain recombines TRBV7-2 with TRBJ2-2; 7 bases align to TRBD2. The CDR3 has 15 residues. Per the germline V gene, CDR1 is SGHTA and CDR2 is FQGNSA. V gave up 5 bases and J gave up 4 bases; unmatched junction bases: 7. The CDR3 bases that were read are TGTGCCAGCAGCGGACTAGGTGGGACCACCGGGGAG. Its protein product is CASSGLGGTTGE. The whole CDR3 region reads CASSGLGGTTGELFF.

In its sample, this clone was seen many times. The read finishes 3 residues shy of the CDR3 end, and the germline J gene is used to complete it. V is TRBV5-1 and J is TRBJ2-6; 8 positions agree with TRBD1. V was pared by 4 bases and J by 1 base, with 10 bases of the junction left unmatched. Germline CDR1 and CDR2: SGHRS and YFSETQ. CDR3 length equals 18 residues. The sequenced part of the CDR3 DNA is TGCGCCAGCAGCCCCCGGACAGGGTGGTTATCTGGGGCCAACGTC. Its protein product is CASSPRTGWLSGANV. The entire CDR3 protein is CASSPRTGWLSGANVLTF.

In its sample, this clone was seen many times. The CDR3 protein is CSARRRGASETQYF. The covered CDR3 bases are TGCAGTGCAAGGCGGCGGGGGGCCTCAGAGACC. This chain joins TRBV20-1 and TRBJ2-5, with 8 bases identical to TRBD2. Read coverage stops 3 residues before the CDR3 terminus; the germline J gene supplies the remainder. V shed 6 bases and J 4 bases; nucleotides not matched to a gene: 10. This CDR3 has 14 residues. Germline V gene sequence: CDR1 DFQATT, CDR2 SNEGSKA (reference sequence).

This clone has ten or more counts. The read terminates 3 residues before the CDR3 end, so the remaining end is supplied by the germline J gene. V gene TRBV29-1 combines with J gene TRBJ2-5, with D maybe TRBD1 (6 bases). The V end lost 6 bases, the J end lost 5 bases, and 19 bases lay between the germline ends. CDR3 size: 14 residues. Germline CDR1 reads SQVTM; CDR2 reads ANQGSEA. The CDR3 sequence is CSVAWTVNWETQYF. The CDR3 DNA, read in part, is TGCAGCGTAGCCTGGACAGTCAATTGGGAGACC.

This clone was seen a few times. CDR3 amino acids: CASSFSGGSYEQYF. CDR3 bases read: TGTGCCAGCAGCTTCTCAGGGGGATCCTACGAG. This rearrangement joins TRBV7-2 to TRBJ2-7, with 7 bases identical to TRBD1. The DNA ends 3 residues before the CDR3 does, and the rest of the CDR3 is filled in from the germline J gene. This CDR3 has 14 amino acids. From germline, CDR1 is SGHTA and CDR2 FQGNSA. J lost 1 base, V lost 3 bases, and 3 bases had no gene match.

Regarding this clone: The observed sequence ends 3 residues before the CDR3 terminus, with the missing tail filled in from the germline J gene. The rearrangement joins TRBV20-1 to TRBJ2-7, with 8 bases matching TRBD2. The germline CDR1 and CDR2 sequences are DFQATT and SNEGSKA (reference sequence). The CDR3 contains 11 residues. V dropped 8 bases and J dropped 4; count of bases not matched to a gene: 4. CDR3 protein: CSPSGSYEQYF. The CDR3 bases that were read are TGCAGTCCAAGCGGGAGTTACGAG.

This clone was picked up many times. The read halts 3 residues ahead of the CDR3 end, with the missing end drawn from the germline J gene. The genes are TRBV20-1 and TRBJ2-3; D perhaps matches TRBD2 (6 bases). Germline V gene sequence: CDR1 DFQATT, CDR2 SNEGSKA (reference sequence). V was cut by 3 bases and J by 2 bases, with 12 bases left in between. The CDR3 length is 14 residues. The CDR3 spells CSASGGALTDTQYF. The CDR3 DNA, read in part, is TGCAGTGCTAGCGGCGGGGCCCTCACAGATACG.

Ten or more counts support this clone. Read sequence stops 3 residues before the CDR3 end, and the germline J gene provides the missing end. The V gene is TRBV5-1, the J gene TRBJ1-4, with TRBD1 as a possible D gene (6 bases). The CDR3 runs 15 residues. Per germline, CDR1 SGHRS and CDR2 YFSETQ. Trimming took off 5 bases at V and 6 bases at J, with 17 bases between the two ends. This CDR3 is CASRNTGLSYEKLFF. The CDR3 bases that were read are TGCGCCAGCAGAAACACAGGGCTGAGTTATGAAAAA. Full variable domain (missing parts from reference TRBV5-1 and TRBJ1-4): KAGVTQTPRYLIKTRGQQVTLSCSPISGHRSVSWYQQTPGQGLQFLFEYFSETQRNKGNFPGRFSGRQFSNSRSEMNVSTLELGDSALYLCASRNTGLSYEKLFFGSGTQLSVL.